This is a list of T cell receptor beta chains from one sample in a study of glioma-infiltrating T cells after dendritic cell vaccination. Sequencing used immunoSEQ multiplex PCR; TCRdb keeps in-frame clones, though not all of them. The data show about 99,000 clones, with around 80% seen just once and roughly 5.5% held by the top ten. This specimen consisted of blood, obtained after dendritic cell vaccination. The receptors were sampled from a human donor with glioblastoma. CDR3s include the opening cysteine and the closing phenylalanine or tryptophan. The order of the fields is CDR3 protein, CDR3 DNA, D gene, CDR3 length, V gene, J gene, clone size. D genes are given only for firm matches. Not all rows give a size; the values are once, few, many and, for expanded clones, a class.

cdr3_aa: CASSFSGGSPLHF
cdr3_nt: TGTGCCAGCAGTTTTTCCGGGGGTTCACCCCTCCACTTT
d_call: -
cdr3_length: 13
v_call: TRBV28
j_call: TRBJ1-6
clone_size: -

cdr3_aa: CASSRRDPGGRETQYF
cdr3_nt: TGTGCCAGCAGTCGGAGGGACCCTGGAGGCCGAGAGACCCAGTACTTC
d_call: -
cdr3_length: 16
v_call: TRBV28
j_call: TRBJ2-5
clone_size: -

cdr3_aa: CAISETRLAGGDEQYF
cdr3_nt: TGTGCCATCAGTGAGACTCGACTAGCGGGGGGGGACGAGCAGTACTTC
d_call: TRBD2
cdr3_length: 16
v_call: TRBV10-3
j_call: TRBJ2-7
clone_size: -

cdr3_aa: CASSRVVVAGKVTGELFF
cdr3_nt: TGCGCCAGCAGCCGCGTCGTGGTAGCGGGAAAGGTGACCGGGGAGCTGTTTTTT
d_call: TRBD2
cdr3_length: 18
v_call: TRBV4-1
j_call: TRBJ2-2
clone_size: once

cdr3_aa: CASSGTSGRGNYEQYF
cdr3_nt: TGCGCCAGCAGCGGGACTAGCGGGCGGGGCAACTACGAGCAGTACTTC
d_call: TRBD2
cdr3_length: 16
v_call: TRBV5-1
j_call: TRBJ2-7
clone_size: -

cdr3_aa: CASSQGAWESLHF
cdr3_nt: TGCGCCAGCAGCCAAGGAGCGTGGGAGTCCCTCCACTTT
d_call: -
cdr3_length: 13
v_call: TRBV4-1
j_call: TRBJ1-6
clone_size: -

cdr3_aa: CASSRRNTEAFF
cdr3_nt: TGTGCCAGCAGTAGGAGGAACACTGAAGCTTTCTTT
d_call: -
cdr3_length: 12
v_call: TRBV6-5
j_call: TRBJ1-1
clone_size: -

cdr3_aa: CASIEQGTYEQYF
cdr3_nt: TGTGCCAGCATTGAACAGGGAACCTACGAGCAGTACTTC
d_call: -
cdr3_length: 13
v_call: TRBV5-6
j_call: TRBJ2-7
clone_size: -

cdr3_aa: CSVDQGLTGELFF
cdr3_nt: TGCAGCGTTGATCAGGGTCTCACCGGGGAGCTGTTTTTT
d_call: -
cdr3_length: 13
v_call: TRBV29-1
j_call: TRBJ2-2
clone_size: few

cdr3_aa: CASSQYNEQFF
cdr3_nt: TGTGCCAGCAGCCAGTACAATGAGCAGTTCTTC
d_call: -
cdr3_length: 11
v_call: TRBV21-1
j_call: TRBJ2-1
clone_size: -

cdr3_aa: CASNLLGSGLTDTQYF
cdr3_nt: TGCGCCAGCAACTTGCTTGGGTCAGGGTTGACAGATACGCAGTATTTT
d_call: -
cdr3_length: 16
v_call: TRBV5-1
j_call: TRBJ2-3
clone_size: once

cdr3_aa: CASSPTSGGSTGELFF
cdr3_nt: TGTGCCAGCAGTCCCACTAGCGGGGGGTCCACCGGGGAGCTGTTTTTT
d_call: TRBD2
cdr3_length: 16
v_call: TRBV2
j_call: TRBJ2-2
clone_size: -

cdr3_aa: CASSDSPGTPVSYEQYF
cdr3_nt: TGTGCCAGCAGTGACTCGCCCGGGACACCAGTCTCCTACGAGCAGTACTTC
d_call: -
cdr3_length: 17
v_call: TRBV6-4
j_call: TRBJ2-7
clone_size: -

cdr3_aa: CASSSGGTGDTEAFF
cdr3_nt: TGTGCCAGCAGCTCCGGCGGGACAGGGGACACTGAAGCTTTCTTT
d_call: TRBD1
cdr3_length: 15
v_call: TRBV5-5
j_call: TRBJ1-1
clone_size: -

cdr3_aa: CASSLQGDNSPLHF
cdr3_nt: TGTGCCAGCAGCCTCCAGGGGGATAATTCACCCCTCCACTTT
d_call: TRBD1
cdr3_length: 14
v_call: TRBV6-6
j_call: TRBJ1-6
clone_size: -

cdr3_aa: CASSIVAGGQGEQFF
cdr3_nt: TGTGCCAGTAGTATAGTTGCGGGGGGGCAGGGTGAGCAGTTCTTC
d_call: TRBD2
cdr3_length: 15
v_call: TRBV19
j_call: TRBJ2-1
clone_size: few

cdr3_aa: CASSYGLAGRETQYF
cdr3_nt: TGTGCCAGCAGTTACGGACTAGCGGGGAGAGAGACCCAGTACTTC
d_call: TRBD2
cdr3_length: 15
v_call: TRBV6-5
j_call: TRBJ2-5
clone_size: -

cdr3_aa: CASSSKGQGVGSEAFF
cdr3_nt: TGTGCCAGCAGCTCCAAGGGACAGGGGGTGGGGAGTGAAGCTTTCTTT
d_call: TRBD1
cdr3_length: 16
v_call: TRBV2
j_call: TRBJ1-1
clone_size: once

cdr3_aa: CASSARLAGGIGELFF
cdr3_nt: TGTGCCAGCTCTGCGAGACTAGCGGGAGGCATCGGGGAGCTGTTTTTT
d_call: TRBD2
cdr3_length: 16
v_call: TRBV18
j_call: TRBJ2-2
clone_size: -

cdr3_aa: CASSEWDRGANEKLFF
cdr3_nt: TGCGCCAGCAGTGAATGGGACAGGGGAGCTAATGAAAAACTGTTTTTT
d_call: TRBD1
cdr3_length: 16
v_call: TRBV10-2
j_call: TRBJ1-4
clone_size: -

cdr3_aa: CASSLLEDQPQHF
cdr3_nt: TGTGCTAGCAGCTTACTGGAGGATCAGCCCCAGCATTTT
d_call: -
cdr3_length: 13
v_call: TRBV7-7
j_call: TRBJ1-5
clone_size: -

cdr3_aa: CASSLEGTGGVGANVLTF
cdr3_nt: TGCGCCAGCAGCTTGGAAGGGACAGGGGGGGTTGGGGCCAACGTCCTGACTTTC
d_call: TRBD1
cdr3_length: 18
v_call: TRBV5-1
j_call: TRBJ2-6
clone_size: -

cdr3_aa: CASSPQGERITGELFF
cdr3_nt: TGTGCCAGCTCCCCCCAGGGGGAACGGATCACCGGGGAGCTGTTTTTT
d_call: TRBD1
cdr3_length: 16
v_call: TRBV2
j_call: TRBJ2-2
clone_size: -

cdr3_aa: CASSLATGNNSPLHF
cdr3_nt: TGTGCCAGCAGTCTAGCTACAGGGAATAATTCACCCCTCCACTTT
d_call: -
cdr3_length: 15
v_call: TRBV28
j_call: TRBJ1-6
clone_size: -

cdr3_aa: CASSQGSTGELFF
cdr3_nt: TGTGCCAGCAGCCAGGGTTCCACCGGGGAGCTGTTTTTT
d_call: -
cdr3_length: 13
v_call: TRBV6-1
j_call: TRBJ2-2
clone_size: few

cdr3_aa: CASSLVRQFGAGELFF
cdr3_nt: TGTGCCAGCAGCTTAGTCCGACAGTTCGGAGCCGGGGAGCTGTTTTTT
d_call: -
cdr3_length: 16
v_call: TRBV7-6
j_call: TRBJ2-2
clone_size: -

cdr3_aa: CASLQGNNQPQHF
cdr3_nt: TGTGCCAGCCTACAGGGGAATAATCAGCCCCAGCATTTT
d_call: TRBD1
cdr3_length: 13
v_call: TRBV6-1
j_call: TRBJ1-5
clone_size: -

cdr3_aa: CASSSPDSGGGSTDTQYF
cdr3_nt: TGTGCCAGCAGCTCCCCGGACAGCGGGGGCGGCTCCACAGATACGCAGTATTTT
d_call: TRBD2
cdr3_length: 18
v_call: TRBV5-7
j_call: TRBJ2-3
clone_size: -

cdr3_aa: CASSQDRGGTGGLETQYF
cdr3_nt: TGTGCCAGCAGCCAAGATAGGGGAGGGACGGGGGGGCTGGAGACCCAGTACTTC
d_call: TRBD2
cdr3_length: 18
v_call: TRBV4-2
j_call: TRBJ2-5
clone_size: few

cdr3_aa: CASSPPSQGEGETQYF
cdr3_nt: TGTGCCAGCTCACCACCGAGCCAGGGGGAAGGAGAGACCCAGTACTTC
d_call: TRBD1
cdr3_length: 16
v_call: TRBV18
j_call: TRBJ2-5
clone_size: -

cdr3_aa: CASSLEGVDTEAFF
cdr3_nt: TGTGCCAGCAGCTTAGAAGGGGTGGACACTGAAGCTTTCTTT
d_call: -
cdr3_length: 14
v_call: TRBV7-3
j_call: TRBJ1-1
clone_size: -

cdr3_aa: CASSLSWAAGAYNEQFF
cdr3_nt: TGTGCCAGCAGTTTATCGTGGGCGGCGGGGGCCTACAATGAGCAGTTCTTC
d_call: TRBD2
cdr3_length: 17
v_call: TRBV27
j_call: TRBJ2-1
clone_size: -

cdr3_aa: CASSLFSLGVTEAFF
cdr3_nt: TGTGCCAGCAGCTTATTCAGTCTCGGAGTCACTGAAGCTTTCTTT
d_call: -
cdr3_length: 15
v_call: TRBV7-8
j_call: TRBJ1-1
clone_size: -

cdr3_aa: CASSPDGGSYEQYF
cdr3_nt: TGCGCCAGCAGCCCCGACGGAGGAAGTTACGAGCAGTACTTC
d_call: -
cdr3_length: 14
v_call: TRBV5-1
j_call: TRBJ2-7
clone_size: -

cdr3_aa: CASSVGGAGGYNEQFF
cdr3_nt: TGTGCCAGCAGCGTAGGGGGAGCGGGAGGCTACAATGAGCAGTTCTTC
d_call: TRBD2
cdr3_length: 16
v_call: TRBV9
j_call: TRBJ2-1
clone_size: -

cdr3_aa: CASSGMAGAQETQYF
cdr3_nt: TGTGCCAGCAGCGGAATGGCGGGGGCTCAAGAGACCCAGTACTTC
d_call: -
cdr3_length: 15
v_call: TRBV5-6
j_call: TRBJ2-5
clone_size: once

cdr3_aa: CASSAYRVNTEAFF
cdr3_nt: TGCGCCAGCAGCGCATACAGGGTTAACACTGAAGCTTTCTTT
d_call: -
cdr3_length: 14
v_call: TRBV5-1
j_call: TRBJ1-1
clone_size: once

cdr3_aa: CASNPNPSYGYTF
cdr3_nt: TGTGCCAGCAATCCTAACCCATCCTATGGCTACACCTTC
d_call: -
cdr3_length: 13
v_call: TRBV6-6
j_call: TRBJ1-2
clone_size: -

cdr3_aa: CASSQTVRAGGFHYEQYF
cdr3_nt: TGTGCCAGCAGCCAAACCGTCAGGGCGGGAGGATTTCACTACGAGCAGTACTTC
d_call: TRBD2
cdr3_length: 18
v_call: TRBV5-5
j_call: TRBJ2-7
clone_size: -

cdr3_aa: CSVGQGHPYNEQFF
cdr3_nt: TGCAGCGTTGGCCAGGGGCATCCCTACAATGAGCAGTTCTTC
d_call: -
cdr3_length: 14
v_call: TRBV29-1
j_call: TRBJ2-1
clone_size: -

cdr3_aa: CASSWSGGNTIYF
cdr3_nt: TGTGCCAGCAGTTGGTCCGGGGGAAACACCATATATTTT
d_call: -
cdr3_length: 13
v_call: TRBV7-2
j_call: TRBJ1-3
clone_size: -